The 30 T cell receptor beta chains below were found in one sample sequenced in a study of CD8 T cells in ankylosing spondylitis (dated by TCRdb to between 2016 and 2019). These TCRs are of unknown antigen specificity. General study outcomes and caveats: A TCR beta motif made up of seven or eight highly homologous amino acid variants appeared to be characteristic of blood from ankylosing spondylitis patients.

The protocol used for the library was 5' RACE. TCRdb shows the sequencer as Illumina HiSeq 2500. The raw public reads went through TCRdb reprocessing: fastp at Q25, MiXCR clone calling, in-frame beta chains kept. Rows are combined by CDR3 protein, so each entry shows the most common genes and DNA. This sample has about 540,000 distinct CDR3 sequences in its table, and roughly an eighth of those were observed once. Clones ranked in the top ten supply about 6.5% of the sample. Material: blood, either unsorted or a sorted T cell fraction (not recorded which). The receptors shown here come from a male donor with ankylosing spondylitis.

The J gene is TRBJ2-7, the V gene TRBV20-1, with 9 bases lining up with TRBD2. The CDR3 covers 13 residues. J gave up 5 bases and V 6 bases, and 8 bases lay outside the gene matches. The germline CDR1 and CDR2 sequences are DFQATT and SNEGSKA (reference sequence). The CDR3 DNA reads as TGCAGTGCAGGTGGCGGGAGGGCGAACGAGCAGTACGTC. This gives the protein CSAGGGRANEQYV.

The chain is built from TRBV7-9 and TRBJ1-1; D possibly corresponds to TRBD1 (6 bases). V was trimmed by 1 base and J by 5 bases, leaving 20 bases between them. Germline V gene data show CDR1 as SEHNR and CDR2 as FQNEAQ (reference sequence). This CDR3 comprises 17 residues. The CDR3 DNA follows: TGTGCCAGCAGCTTAGGATTCCTACAGGGTTTTAGGACTGAAGCTTTCTTT. Protein: CASSLGFLQGFRTEAFF.

In this sample, this clonotype turned up a few times. The V gene is TRBV20-1, the J gene TRBJ2-7; a possible D gene is TRBD2 (6 bases). The CDR3 is made up of 13 amino acids. The V end was cut by 5 bases, the J end by 2 bases, with 13 bases between. The germline gives CDR1 DFQATT, CDR2 SNEGSKA (reference sequence). The CDR3 DNA reads as TGCAGTGCTCCCCGGGACTCGACCTACGAGCAGTACTTC. This encodes CSAPRDSTYEQYF.

This clonotype occurred a few times. This sequence joins TRBV6-6 and TRBJ2-7; TRBD2 might be the D (5 bases). Germline CDR1 and CDR2: MNHNY and SVGAGI (reference sequence). The CDR3 has 12 residues. Between the trimmed V and J ends, which lost 2 bases and 8 bases, there was a span of 10 bases. The CDR3 nucleotides read TGTGCCAGCAGTTACGACCCGGGGAAGCAGTACGTC. Translated: CASSYDPGKQYV.

This clonotype was found a few times. The chain is built from TRBV12-3 or TRBV12-4 and TRBJ2-1; either TRBD1 or TRBD2 may supply D (5 bases each). V was pared by 5 bases and J by 11 bases, with 13 bases between. CDR3 length: 12 amino acids. In DNA form, the CDR3 reads TGTGCCAGCAGTCTCACCCGGGACCAGCAGTTCTTC. This sequence encodes CASSLTRDQQFF.

The chain couples TRBV20-1 to TRBJ2-3, with D perhaps matching TRBD1 or TRBD2 (5 bases each). Trimming pared 3 bases from V and 4 bases from J, leaving 14 bases between. Germline CDR1 and CDR2: DFQATT and SNEGSKA (reference sequence). The CDR3 runs to 14 residues. CDR3 sequence reads: CSASFGGVADTQYF. CDR3 DNA sequence: TGCAGTGCTAGCTTTGGGGGAGTGGCAGATACGCAGTATTTT.

The chain recombines TRBV12-3 or TRBV12-4 with TRBJ1-6; 7 nucleotides line up with TRBD1. V shed 6 bases and J 6 bases; nucleotides not matched to a gene: 8. This CDR3 comprises 15 residues. The CDR3 loop reads CASSRGQSGNSPLHF. Here the CDR3 DNA reads TGTGCCAGCAGCCGGGGACAGTCGGGTAATTCACCCCTCCACTTT.

This clonotype was seen at least ten times. One end of the junction varies from germline; a read error may be responsible. This chain joins TRBV5-1 and TRBJ1-1, with a tentative D call TRBD1 (5 bases). CDR1 and CDR2 (germline): SGHRS, YFSETQ. The CDR3 contains 13 residues. The CDR3 nucleotides are TGTGCCAGCAGTTTAGACAGGAACACTGAAGCTTTCTTT. This gives the protein CASSLDRNTEAFF. Based on the CDR3 plus reference TRBV5-1 and TRBJ1-1, the full variable domain is KAGVTQTPRYLIKTRGQQVTLSCSPISGHRSVSWYQQTPGQGLQFLFEYFSETQRNKGNFPGRFSGRQFSNSRSEMNVSTLELGDSALYLCASSLDRNTEAFFGQGTRLTVV.

A few counts support this clonotype. V is TRBV3-1 and J is TRBJ2-3, with 7 bases that match TRBD1. Germline values: CDR1 LGHDT, CDR2 YNNKEL (reference sequence). CDR3 length: 17 amino acids. The junction had 10 bases not matched to a gene; V was cut back by 0 bases and J by 4 bases. The CDR3 is CASSQDGDRDWADTQYF. The CDR3 bases are TGTGCCAGCAGCCAAGACGGTGACAGGGATTGGGCAGATACGCAGTATTTT.

The V and J genes are TRBV18 and TRBJ2-5; tentatively, D is TRBD2 (6 bases). The germline V gene has CDR1 KGHSH and CDR2 LQKENI. The CDR3 length is 16 residues. The germline V and J ends were trimmed by 4 bases and 1 base, with 16 bases remaining between them. CDR3 residues: CASSRGQGRFQETQYF. The CDR3 DNA follows: TGTGCCAGCTCACGGGGCCAAGGGAGGTTCCAAGAGACCCAGTACTTC.

The chain is built from TRBV6-1 and TRBJ1-2; 7 positions agree with TRBD1. Per the germline V gene, CDR1 is MNHNS and CDR2 is SASEGT. CDR3 size: 13 residues. With 5 bases clipped from V and 6 bases from J, the junction kept 6 bases outside the gene matches. The DNA for the CDR3 is TGTGCCAGCAGTCCCCTGGGACAGAATGGCTACACCTTC. The encoded protein is CASSPLGQNGYTF.

In this sample, this clonotype turned up a few times. This chain joins TRBV7-8 and TRBJ1-2; tentatively, D is TRBD1 (5 bases). This CDR3 region has 15 residues. V lost 5 bases and J 2 bases, leaving 15 bases between the germline ends. Germline-derived CDR1 and CDR2 are SGHVS and FQNEAQ. The CDR3 DNA follows: TGTGCCAGCAGCCGTACGGGACGGGACAACTATGGCTACACCTTC. Its protein is CASSRTGRDNYGYTF.

A few counts support this clonotype. J is TRBJ2-2 and V is TRBV5-1; 7 bases line up with TRBD1. J gave up 5 bases and V 4 bases, and 8 bases lay outside the gene matches. The CDR3 runs 15 residues. Germline V lookup: CDR1 SGHRS, CDR2 YFSETQ. CDR3 loop: CASSDTGVGTGELFF. CDR3 in DNA: TGCGCCAGCAGCGATACAGGGGTAGGGACCGGGGAGCTGTTTTTT.

This clonotype has just a few counts. The rearrangement links TRBV6-1 to TRBJ1-2, with no clear D. CDR1 and CDR2 (germline): MNHNS, SASEGT. This CDR3 comprises 14 residues. The V and J ends lost 4 bases and 8 bases respectively, with 17 bases between them. CDR3 amino acids: CASSAREWWRGYTF. Here the CDR3 DNA reads TGTGCCAGCAGTGCCCGGGAGTGGTGGAGAGGCTACACCTTC.

This clonotype was detected only a few times. The genes are TRBV5-1 and TRBJ2-1; 10 nucleotides align to TRBD2. V dropped 1 base and J dropped 7; count of bases not matched to a gene: 5. The CDR3 sequence is 15 residues long. Germline-derived CDR1 and CDR2 are SGHRS and YFSETQ. DNA of the CDR3: TGCGCCAGCAGCTTGACTAGCGGGATCACTAATGAGCAGTTCTTC. Amino acids: CASSLTSGITNEQFF. The entire variable domain, with the rest obtained from reference TRBV5-1 and TRBJ2-1, is as follows: KAGVTQTPRYLIKTRGQQVTLSCSPISGHRSVSWYQQTPGQGLQFLFEYFSETQRNKGNFPGRFSGRQFSNSRSEMNVSTLELGDSALYLCASSLTSGITNEQFFGPGTRLTVL.

This clonotype occurred a few times. V gene TRBV19 combines with J gene TRBJ2-1, with 8 bases aligning to TRBD2. The length of the CDR3 is 15 residues. Looked up from germline, CDR1 is LNHDA and CDR2 is SQIVND (reference sequence). V dropped 3 bases and J dropped 7; count of bases not matched to a gene: 8. As DNA, the CDR3 is TGTGCCAGTAGTATTCGGGAGGGCCGGGGTAATGAGCAGTTCTTC. Its protein product is CASSIREGRGNEQFF.

In its sample, this clonotype was seen a few times. This sequence joins TRBV12-3 or TRBV12-4 and TRBJ2-5; 7 nucleotides agree with TRBD2. The ends lost 2 bases at V and 3 bases at J; junction bases unmatched: 6. CDR3 size: 15 residues. The CDR3 is CASSLSAGVEETQYF. The CDR3 coding sequence is TGTGCCAGCAGTTTATCGGCGGGAGTTGAAGAGACCCAGTACTTC.

The V gene is TRBV7-9, the J gene TRBJ2-1; 7 bases are a match to TRBD2. CDR1 SEHNR and CDR2 FQNEAQ come from the germline V gene (reference sequence). CDR3 size: 13 residues. V dropped 7 bases and J dropped 8; count of bases not matched to a gene: 8. CDR3 in amino acids: CASTSGTTDEQFF. The DNA of the CDR3 is TGTGCCAGCACCTCCGGGACTACCGATGAGCAGTTCTTC.

This chain links TRBV20-1 with TRBJ1-5; D uncertain. Germline CDR1 and CDR2: DFQATT and SNEGSKA (reference sequence). Trimming shortened V by 0 bases and J by 0 bases, and 15 bases separated the two germline ends. The CDR3 spans 17 residues. The CDR3 protein is CSARELRGPYSNQPQHF. The DNA of the CDR3 is TGCAGTGCTAGAGAACTACGCGGCCCCTATAGCAATCAGCCCCAGCATTTT.

The chain links TRBV29-1 to TRBJ2-1, with a possible D match to TRBD1 (5 bases). The CDR3 loop spans 14 amino acids. In germline, CDR1 is SQVTM, CDR2 ANQGSEA. V was pared by 8 bases and J by 3 bases, with 17 bases between. CDR3 amino acids: CSTWWGGFYNEQFF. Here the CDR3 DNA reads TGCAGCACTTGGTGGGGCGGTTTCTACAATGAGCAGTTCTTC.

There are a few counts of this clonotype. The gene calls are TRBV20-1 and TRBJ2-7; 11 positions agree with TRBD1. Trimming cost V 3 bases and J 2 bases; bases outside gene matches: 9. The CDR3 runs to 16 residues. Germline loops: CDR1 DFQATT, CDR2 SNEGSKA (reference sequence). The CDR3 DNA follows: TGCAGTGCTAGTGGATCTAGGGACAGGGGGGCCTACGAGCAGTACTTC. Translated: CSASGSRDRGAYEQYF.

V gene TRBV7-8 combines with J gene TRBJ2-7, with D perhaps TRBD2 (6 bases). Trimming removed 4 bases from V and 3 bases from J, with 16 bases in between. CDR1 and CDR2 from the germline V gene are SGHVS and FQNEAQ. The CDR3 totals 15 residues. CDR3 bases: TGTGCCAGCAGCTCCTCTAGCGTGTCGGGCTACGAGCAGTACTTC. It yields the protein CASSSSSVSGYEQYF.

This clonotype was detected many times. This chain links TRBV20-1 with TRBJ2-3, with D possibly TRBD2 on 5 matching bases. Trimming stripped 6 bases from V and 3 bases from J, with 19 bases between. Germline CDR1 reads DFQATT; CDR2 reads SNEGSKA (reference sequence). The CDR3 spans 15 residues. The CDR3 region is CSALNVLEGTDTQYF. The CDR3 coding sequence is TGCAGTGCCCTAAATGTACTAGAGGGAACAGATACGCAGTATTTT.

This clonotype was counted between two and nine times. V usage is TRBV20-1 and J usage is TRBJ2-1, with 8 bases that match TRBD1. The CDR3 spans 14 residues. Germline V gene data show CDR1 as DFQATT and CDR2 as SNEGSKA (reference sequence). The ends lost 5 bases at V and 2 bases at J; junction bases unmatched: 5. DNA for the CDR3: TGCAGTGCTCCTCGACAGGGGACCTACAATGAGCAGTTCTTC. It specifies CSAPRQGTYNEQFF.

V and J are TRBV3-1 and TRBJ2-7; TRBD2 matches at 7 bases. The trim removed 2 bases at V and 2 bases at J, leaving 9 bases unmatched. CDR1 LGHDT and CDR2 YNNKEL come from the germline V gene (reference sequence). The CDR3 extends over 16 amino acids. Here the CDR3 reads CASSQMTSWSAYEQYF. The CDR3 nucleotides read TGTGCCAGCAGCCAAATGACTAGCTGGTCGGCCTACGAGCAGTACTTC.

J is TRBJ1-2 and V is TRBV20-1; the match to TRBD1 covers 9 bases. This CDR3 is built from 17 residues. V dropped 5 bases and J dropped 7; count of bases not matched to a gene: 20. Germline V gives CDR1 DFQATT, CDR2 SNEGSKA (reference sequence). In DNA, the CDR3 is TGCAGTGCTCCCCGGACAGGGGTGACCGGTCTATCTGGTGGCTACACCTTC. Protein: CSAPRTGVTGLSGGYTF.

This rearrangement joins TRBV7-9 to TRBJ2-4, with 7 bases fitting TRBD1. CDR1 is SEHNR and CDR2 is FQNEAQ in the germline V gene (reference sequence). V shed 2 bases and J 1 base; nucleotides not matched to a gene: 5. The CDR3 totals 16 residues. CDR3 residues: CASSLMKGQAKNIQYF. For the CDR3, the DNA is TGTGCCAGCAGCTTAATGAAGGGACAGGCCAAAAACATTCAGTACTTC.

There are many counts of this clonotype. V gene TRBV5-1 combines with J gene TRBJ2-1; D might be TRBD2 (6 bases). V gave up 4 bases and J gave up 5 bases, with 25 bases separating them. Germline V CDR1 and CDR2: SGHRS, YFSETQ. The CDR3 extends over 18 amino acids. CDR3 DNA sequence: TGCGCCAGCAGCGCATGGCGGGGACCGCAACGTATTAACAATGAGCAGTTCTTC. Its protein is CASSAWRGPQRINNEQFF.

The rearrangement joins TRBV11-2 to TRBJ1-1; D gene ambiguous. The CDR3 loop spans 13 amino acids. Germline V gives CDR1 SGHAT, CDR2 FQNNGV. V lost 5 bases, J lost 4 bases, and 11 bases lay in between. This CDR3 reads CASSRGWGTEAFF. The CDR3 DNA follows: TGTGCCAGCAGCCGTGGCTGGGGCACTGAAGCTTTCTTT.

This clonotype appeared a few times. The chain carries TRBV6-1 and TRBJ1-1, with D unclear. This CDR3 has 14 amino acids. The V gene lost 6 bases and the J gene lost 1 base, with 12 bases spanning the gap. Germline V lookup: CDR1 MNHNS, CDR2 SASEGT. The CDR3 protein is CASRPFGGNTEAFF. The CDR3 nucleotides are TGTGCCAGCAGGCCGTTCGGAGGGAACACTGAAGCTTTCTTT.